This paragraph covers one T cell receptor (beta chain) sequence. The antigen this receptor binds is unknown. The sample holds no much larger clone one base away, and base qualities are not on file. Receptors were amplified or captured by the immunoSEQ multiplex PCR assay. The multiplex PCR relied on a mix of 60 forward primers for TCR Vbeta segments and 13 reverse primers for TCR Jbeta segments. The CDR3 region of rearranged TCR beta genes was amplified from genomic DNA by a multiplex PCR assay. Amplified TCR beta libraries were sequenced as 87-base-pair reads on the Illumina HiSeq System. On the authors' methods: In a later analysis, roughly 80 million unique TCR beta chains were counted across the 500 to 850 repertoires, and roughly 11 million of these chains were shared by at least two donors. Raw reads were error-corrected and collapsed into unique sequences by a nearest-neighbor algorithm in which closely related sequences were merged to remove PCR and sequencing errors. Alignment of CDR3 sequences to IMGT reference sequences was used to assign V, D and J gene segments. For a sequence to be retained, a match of at least six nucleotides was required to both a V gene segment and a J gene segment. Rearrangements were called productive when the CDR3 lacked stop codons and stayed in frame with V and J; all others were non-productive. CDR3 was defined according to IMGT convention as the region running from the second conserved V-encoded cysteine to the conserved J-encoded phenylalanine. The earlier analysis of 500 to 600 of the donors excluded sequences that lacked an unambiguous match to a single V gene segment. An earlier analysis of some 610 of the donors called V segments functional above 56.7% productive rearrangements and segregating when the between-donor standard deviation exceeded 5%. A statistical classification framework was developed to diagnose cytomegalovirus status using the catalog of TCR beta chain sequences. In a later analysis, V and J genes were assigned by comparing TCR nucleotide sequences against IMGT/GENE-DB human TR gene sequences. In a later analysis, CDR3 sequences and most-parsimonious VDJ recombination scenarios were assigned using the TCRdist pipeline. A later analysis defined each TCR beta chain by its CDR3 amino acid sequence plus V-gene family, and excluded reads lacking a unique V-gene family. In a later analysis, around 600 highly shared, low-generation-probability nucleotide sequences were removed to address suspected cross-contamination and a sequencing artifact. For each public chain, a later analysis derived a clonal expansion index from normalized ranks of inferred template counts within each repertoire. In a later analysis, generation probabilities were computed with a VDJ recombination model fitted to out-of-frame rearrangements, and the resulting probabilities were checked against IGoR. In a later analysis, hypergeometric tests were used to score TCR-TCR, TCR-HLA and TCR-CMV co-occurrence, with a repertoire-size bias correction applied to TCR pairs. In a later analysis, false discovery rates were estimated by permuting HLA or CMV assignments 20 times. In a later analysis, co-occurring TCRs were grouped with DBSCAN, and TCRdist sequence similarity was added when clustering was performed within HLA-allele-positive subsets. Repertoires with fewer than 30,000 or more than 120,000 public chains, plus five repertoires with anomalous nucleotide sharing, were excluded from co-occurrence clustering. This is the immuneACCESS table as TCRdb keeps it, with only in-frame sequences that have V and J called. A part of the clones is gone; compared with another copy, unresolved V genes explain less than half, and the rest is unexplained. V, J and clone size were drawn from that table, and D and trimming were deduced from the DNA. The table for this sample lists more than 85,000 clones; 69% of them were counted only once. Jointly, the top ten make up 5.4% of the sample.

This specimen comes from a study of cytomegalovirus exposure and HLA in healthy donors listed by TCRdb under 2017. About the investigation overall: According to an earlier analysis of around 600 of the donors, roughly 180 million T cells yielded 90 million to 140 million unique TCR beta sequences and about 300 Gb of sequence data. About 300 gigabases of sequencing data and some 85 million unique TCR sequences were included in an early release covering 550 to 800 HLA-typed donors. The genetic ancestry cluster associated with self-reported Caucasian donors included about 84% of the 300 to 400 genotyped donors. The aim of the study was to test whether cataloging public T cell receptors could identify signatures of past pathogen exposure. The study used immunosequencing to profile the T cell repertoires of approximately 630 subjects and linked those repertoires to cytomegalovirus serostatus. Along with the approximately 620-subject first cohort, a separate validation cohort of around 110 different subjects was used. To predict cytomegalovirus infection status, the study brought together high-throughput TCR immunosequencing, statistical association of individual TCRs with disease status, and machine learning. A later analysis re-examined previously published TCR beta repertoires from 500 to 700 donors and added high-resolution HLA genotyping to investigate patterns of TCR occurrence. Rather than drawing on any new phenotypic data, the later analysis identified candidate immune exposures from TCR beta sequences and the way those sequences occurred across donors. An earlier analysis of some 600 of the donors applied high-throughput TCR beta sequencing to assess whether each TCR beta V gene segment acted as functional or pseudogenic. Donor age, sex, ethnicity and CMV serostatus were collected together with the repertoire data. In a later genetic analysis, genome-wide SNP genotypes for 398 of the 666 donors were used, and that subset was treated as a discovery cohort. All discovery cohort repertoires had been generated using a single sequencing platform. HLA typing included class I and class II loci at four-digit resolution. Typing coverage differed by locus: A, B, C, DRB1 and DQB1 were typed in about 620-640 donors, DQA1 in 522, DPA1 in some 600, and DPB1 in approximately 450. Roughly 5 DR-DQ haplotypes were handled as single units for association and clustering, since linkage in the cohort was strong. On average, 235,054 unique TCR beta nucleotide sequences were sequenced per donor among fewer than 500 genotyped donors of the cohort, with roughly 20% of those sequences being non-productive.

The cohort comprised approximately 700 healthy bone marrow donors. At the time of sampling, all cohort members were nominally healthy, though unrecorded immune exposures were likely present. The donor was CMV seropositive and belonged to the group of a few hundred seropositive cohort members. Every donor gave a peripheral blood sample, and the peripheral blood mononuclear cells from that sample were used for TCR beta sequencing. Genomic DNA extraction from the blood cell samples was performed with the Qiagen DNeasy Blood Extraction Kit. Study-wide findings and limitations: Most TCR sequences were observed very rarely across donors, whereas some public TCRs were present in many individuals. Because HLA typing was unavailable for some donors at each locus, only the typed subset was used in association tests. According to a later analysis, TCR association rates differed among HLA loci, with DRB1 alleles showing the most associated TCRs and HLA-C alleles showing the fewest. The cohort was sequenced for TCR beta chains only, and without alpha or paired-chain data the features that could be detected were limited. It was suggested by the authors that the approach could potentially be generalized to other disease states and immunological phenotypes. A later analysis reported that several top co-occurrence clusters appeared linked to parvovirus B19, influenza, CMV and Epstein-Barr virus. An association between a missense DCLRE1C variant and V-gene and J-gene trimming of TCR beta chains was found in a later genetic analysis and replicated in an independent cohort. CMV serostatus was the only immune exposure information available for the cohort. Because counts were too low, some 16 rarely observed V segments, including chromosome 9 orphons, were excluded from the earlier analysis of under 650 of the donors. Three of the identified cytomegalovirus-associated TCR beta chains were confirmed in vitro to be specific for cytomegalovirus antigens. A cluster of highly shared sequence variants was judged likely to represent a technical artifact of the sequencing pipeline. Sequencing depth was assumed to be roughly uniform across donors in the presence/absence analyses, though that assumption may not hold. Compared with equally common non-associated chains, HLA-associated TCR beta chains in a later analysis were more clonally expanded and had lower generation probabilities. A further reported finding was that TCR beta sequences accurately predicted the HLA-A and HLA-B alleles for most subjects in the first cohort. Correlated functional status among segregating V segments might reflect linkage disequilibrium, but an unknown experimental factor could not be ruled out. An earlier analysis of roughly 570 of the donors showed that most TCR beta V segments appeared in productive rearrangements either about 87% or about 30% of the time, which broadly matched IMGT annotations. According to a later analysis, most CMV-associated TCR beta chains appeared to be HLA-restricted, and the HLA associations seemed to be driven largely by CMV exposure. In both the original and validation cohorts, the classifier was reported to diagnose cytomegalovirus status with high specificity and sensitivity. A later genetic analysis reported fewer N-insertions in productive TCRs among donors in an Asian-associated ancestry cluster than the roughly 700-donor mean. When HLA alleles, especially DR and DQ, strongly co-occurred, TCR associations were difficult to assign to individual alleles. In the study, around 150 TCR beta chains were listed as associated with cytomegalovirus. At a false discovery rate of 0.05, a later analysis linked roughly 17,000 TCR beta sequences to specific HLA alleles.

This clonotype was obtained from a woman in her 70s in good health and CMV-seropositive. The sample was PBMCs.

The CDR3 region reads CASSLLAGGFGEQFF. The nucleotides read TGTGCCAGCAGCTTACTAGCGGGGGGGTTTGGTGAGCAGTTCTTC. The sequence is built from TRBV5-6 and TRBJ2-1, with TRBD2 matching 13 junction bases. CDR3 length: 15 amino acids, cysteine to phenylalanine. Of the read, only the CDR3 DNA is kept; its 45 bases are in frame from base 1. CDR1 is given as SGHDT and CDR2 as YYEEEE, both from the germline V gene. After removal of 2 bases from V and 9 bases from J, the junction retains 5 bases not matched to a gene.